A selection of T cell receptor beta chains follows, all from one sample in a study of blood T cells in healthy people across ages. TCRdb re-derived calls from the 5' RACE reads in MiXCR, one entry per CDR3 protein. The data show 750,000 or so distinct CDR3 sequences, 20% to 30% seen once. These data were likewise used in another study, on T cells of mothers and their children.

Material for sequencing was blood. The receptors come from a boy between 10 and 17 years old in good health. CDR3s include the opening cysteine and the closing phenylalanine or tryptophan. The order of the fields is CDR3 DNA, CDR3 protein, J gene, D gene, CDR3 length, V gene, clone size. D genes are given only for firm matches. Clone size, where shown, is once, few, many, or a class for clones that have expanded.

TGTGCCAGCAGGACGGGGGCAGGGACCTATGGCTACACCTTC | CASRTGAGTYGYTF | TRBJ1-2 | NA | 14 | TRBV6-5 | once
TGTGCCAGCAGTTACTGGACTAGCGGGGGGTACGAGCAGTACTTC | CASSYWTSGGYEQYF | TRBJ2-7 | TRBD2 | 15 | TRBV6-5 | NA
TGCAGTGCTAGCCGGGGGGTCCAGGGGGACACTGAAGCTTTCTTT | CSASRGVQGDTEAFF | TRBJ1-1 | TRBD1 | 15 | TRBV20-1 | few
TGTGCCAGCAGCTTGGGGGTGGGGGCCGGAGATACGCAGTATTTT | CASSLGVGAGDTQYF | TRBJ2-3 | NA | 15 | TRBV7-2 | few
TGCAGTGCTCGACTAGCGGGAGTACTATCAGATACGCAGTATTTT | CSARLAGVLSDTQYF | TRBJ2-3 | TRBD2 | 15 | TRBV20-1 | few
TGTGCCAGCAGTCTGTCTAGCGGTAACTACGAGCAGTACTTC | CASSLSSGNYEQYF | TRBJ2-7 | TRBD2 | 14 | TRBV27 | NA
TGTGCCAGCAGTGACCCAGGGCAAGGGCGAGGCAAAAACATTCAGTACTTC | CASSDPGQGRGKNIQYF | TRBJ2-4 | NA | 17 | TRBV6-1 | few
TGCGCCAGCAGTTGGTCAGGCGGGGGTGGCTACAATGAGCAGTTCTTC | CASSWSGGGGYNEQFF | TRBJ2-1 | TRBD2 | 16 | TRBV5-1 | NA
TGTGCCAGCAGCTTGTCTGTCCTCCAAGAGACCCAGTACTTC | CASSLSVLQETQYF | TRBJ2-5 | NA | 14 | TRBV7-9 | NA
TGTGCCAGCAGCCGGGGGGAGGGGAGCACAGATACGCAGTATTTT | CASSRGEGSTDTQYF | TRBJ2-3 | TRBD2 | 15 | TRBV13 | once
TGCGCCAGCAGCTTGGGGTCCCAGGGGACTAATTCACCCCTCCACTTT | CASSLGSQGTNSPLHF | TRBJ1-6 | NA | 16 | TRBV5-1 | NA
TGTGCCAGCAGCTCGGGGACTAGCGGAAGCTCCTACAATGAGCAGTTCTTC | CASSSGTSGSSYNEQFF | TRBJ2-1 | TRBD2 | 17 | TRBV11-2 | NA
TGCGCCAGCAGCCCCCAACCAGGGGATGAAAAACTGTTTTTT | CASSPQPGDEKLFF | TRBJ1-4 | NA | 14 | TRBV4-1 | few
TGCAGCGTTGAAGATCTCCGGGAGGGCGAGCAGTACTTC | CSVEDLREGEQYF | TRBJ2-7 | TRBD2 | 13 | TRBV29-1 | NA
TGCAGTGCCTCCCCACTAGGGAAACAAGAGACCCAGTACTTC | CSASPLGKQETQYF | TRBJ2-5 | NA | 14 | TRBV20-1 | NA
TGCAGTGCTAGGAGACAGGGACAAAAACTGTTTTTT | CSARRQGQKLFF | TRBJ1-4 | TRBD1 | 12 | TRBV20-1 | few
TGTGCCACCAGCAGAGATCTTTGGGAAGGTCAAGAGACCCAGTACTTC | CATSRDLWEGQETQYF | TRBJ2-5 | NA | 16 | TRBV15 | NA
TGTGCCAGCAGTGATGAGGTGTACTACGAGCAGTACTTC | CASSDEVYYEQYF | TRBJ2-7 | NA | 13 | TRBV2 | NA
TGTGCCAGTAGCTCCGACACCAGCATTTACAATGAGCAGTTCTTC | CASSSDTSIYNEQFF | TRBJ2-1 | NA | 15 | TRBV11-2 | NA
TGCAGCGTGGTATCGGGCCACACAGACTCTGGAAACACCATATATTTT | CSVVSGHTDSGNTIYF | TRBJ1-3 | NA | 16 | TRBV29-1 | few
TGCGCCAGCAGCCAAGACGGCAGGGGAAATCAGCCCCAGCATTTT | CASSQDGRGNQPQHF | TRBJ1-5 | NA | 15 | TRBV4-3 | NA
TGTGCCAGCAGCTTAGTTGGCTACACCTTC | CASSLVGYTF | TRBJ1-2 | NA | 10 | TRBV7-2 | few
TGTGCCAGCAGGGGGGTGGAAGCAGGAAACACCATATATTTT | CASRGVEAGNTIYF | TRBJ1-3 | NA | 14 | TRBV6-1 | NA
TGTGCCAGCAGCCAAGTTCCGGGACTAGCGGAGACCCAGTACTTC | CASSQVPGLAETQYF | TRBJ2-5 | TRBD2 | 15 | TRBV4-2 | few
TGTGCCAGCAGCTTAGCGGACCGATCCAGTGTAGCCAAAAACATTCAGTACTTC | CASSLADRSSVAKNIQYF | TRBJ2-4 | NA | 18 | TRBV7-2 | few
TGTGCCAGCAGTTTAAGCCCGGGGGAACTAGGGCTGAGGGTACAGACCCAGTACTTC | CASSLSPGELGLRVQTQYF | TRBJ2-5 | NA | 19 | TRBV12-3/TRBV12-4 | few
TGTGCCAGCAGCTCACCCCGCGGTGACTCTGGGGCCAACGTCCTGACTTTC | CASSSPRGDSGANVLTF | TRBJ2-6 | NA | 17 | TRBV7-6 | NA
TGTGCCAGTAGCCCCGGACACCCATTAGGCTACACCTTC | CASSPGHPLGYTF | TRBJ1-2 | NA | 13 | TRBV19 | few
TGCGCCAGCAGCCAAGATATGGCCGGGGACTATGGCTACACCTTC | CASSQDMAGDYGYTF | TRBJ1-2 | NA | 15 | TRBV4-1 | few
TGCAGTGCTACGGACACGGATGGCTACACCTTC | CSATDTDGYTF | TRBJ1-2 | NA | 11 | TRBV20-1 | NA
TGTGCCAGCACCACCCCGGGACAGGGCCATTCACCCCTCCACTTT | CASTTPGQGHSPLHF | TRBJ1-6 | TRBD1 | 15 | TRBV28 | NA
TGCGCCAGCAGCCAAGATCCATCTAGCAATCAGCCCCAGCATTTT | CASSQDPSSNQPQHF | TRBJ1-5 | NA | 15 | TRBV4-3 | NA
TGCAGTGCTAGAGGGGACGGGCCTAACTATGGCTACACCTTC | CSARGDGPNYGYTF | TRBJ1-2 | NA | 14 | TRBV20-1 | few
TGTGCCAGCAGTCCGGTAGCGGGAGTGGAGGAGACCCAGTACTTC | CASSPVAGVEETQYF | TRBJ2-5 | TRBD2 | 15 | TRBV27 | NA
TGTGCCAGCAGCTTGGGACTAGCTCCAAACATGGAGACCCAGTACTTC | CASSLGLAPNMETQYF | TRBJ2-5 | TRBD2 | 16 | TRBV7-2 | NA
TGTGCCAGTAGTTCCTCAGGGGATAGCACAGATACGCAGTATTTT | CASSSSGDSTDTQYF | TRBJ2-3 | NA | 15 | TRBV19 | once
TGTGCCAGCAGCTCTTATGGCACTGAAGCTTCCTTT | CASSSYGTEASF | TRBJ1-1 | NA | 12 | TRBV7-2 | NA
TGCGCCAGCAGCCAAGGTGCAAGCCCGGCCGCAGATACGCAGTATTTT | CASSQGASPAADTQYF | TRBJ2-3 | NA | 16 | TRBV4-1 | few
TGTGCCAGTAGTACGAGCGGGGGCGAGTGGGAGACCCAGTACTTC | CASSTSGGEWETQYF | TRBJ2-5 | TRBD2 | 15 | TRBV19 | NA
TGTGCCAGCAGTTTATGGGGTGGTTATGGCTACACCTTC | CASSLWGGYGYTF | TRBJ1-2 | NA | 13 | TRBV27 | few
TGCAGCGTTGAAGTAAAGGAGGGGAGCCGGCCAGATGAGCAGTTCTTC | CSVEVKEGSRPDEQFF | TRBJ2-1 | NA | 16 | TRBV29-1 | NA
TGCAGTGCTAGTCCCCCTAGGGGGCTAGCAGATTACGAGCAGTACTTC | CSASPPRGLADYEQYF | TRBJ2-7 | TRBD1 | 16 | TRBV20-1 | NA
TGTGCCAGCAGAGAGCGGGGGGCCCCCCATGAGCAGTTCTTC | CASRERGAPHEQFF | TRBJ2-1 | TRBD2 | 14 | TRBV6-2/TRBV6-3 | few
TGTGCCAGCAGCAAGACCTCGGGCACTTCCTACGAGCAGTACTTC | CASSKTSGTSYEQYF | TRBJ2-7 | NA | 15 | TRBV9 | NA
TGTGCCAGCAGTCTAACACAGGGGGCTCGGCAGCCCCAGCATTTT | CASSLTQGARQPQHF | TRBJ1-5 | TRBD1 | 15 | TRBV12-3/TRBV12-4 | NA
TGTGCCAGCAGAGACAGATTCGATGAAAAACTGTTTTTT | CASRDRFDEKLFF | TRBJ1-4 | NA | 13 | TRBV3-1 | few
TGTGCTAGTGGTTTGAGTGCGGGGGTTGAGGAGACCCAGTACTTC | CASGLSAGVEETQYF | TRBJ2-5 | TRBD2 | 15 | TRBV12-5 | few
TGCAGTGCTAGAGATTTAGACCGAGACTCAGCCAAAAACATTCAGTACTTC | CSARDLDRDSAKNIQYF | TRBJ2-4 | NA | 17 | TRBV20-1 | few